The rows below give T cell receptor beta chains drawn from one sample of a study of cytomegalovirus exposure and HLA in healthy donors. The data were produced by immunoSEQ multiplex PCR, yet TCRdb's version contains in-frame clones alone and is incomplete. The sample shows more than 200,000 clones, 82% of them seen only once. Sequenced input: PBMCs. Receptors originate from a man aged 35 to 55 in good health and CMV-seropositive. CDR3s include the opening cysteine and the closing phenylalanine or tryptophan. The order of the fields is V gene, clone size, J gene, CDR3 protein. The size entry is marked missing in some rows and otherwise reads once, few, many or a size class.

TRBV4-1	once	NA	CASSAGQANSYEQYF
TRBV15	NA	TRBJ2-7	CATSSGGQGGYEQYF
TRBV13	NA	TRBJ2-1	CASRDRVSSYNEQFF
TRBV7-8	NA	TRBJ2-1	CASSLGQYNEQFF
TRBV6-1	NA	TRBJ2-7	CASSEQPLLNYEQYF
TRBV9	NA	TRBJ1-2	CASSARDSSNYGYTF
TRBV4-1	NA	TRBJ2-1	CASSQMYREMTYNEQFF
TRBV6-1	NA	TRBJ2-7	CASITFGHEQYF
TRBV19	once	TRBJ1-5	CASSRGWEGNQPQHF
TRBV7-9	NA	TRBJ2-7	CASSPGTGVMYEQYF
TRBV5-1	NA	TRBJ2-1	CASSQGTSGVLQEQFF
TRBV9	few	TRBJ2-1	CASSVGGNSYNEQFF
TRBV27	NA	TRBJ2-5	CASRLSRDLETQYF
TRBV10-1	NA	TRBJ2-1	CASSEAPSIPQFF
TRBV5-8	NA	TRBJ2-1	CASSREGRQFDEQFF
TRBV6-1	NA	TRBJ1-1	CASRDMGLGNTEAFF
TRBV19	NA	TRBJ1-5	CASSIQGWGQPQHF
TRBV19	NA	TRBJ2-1	CASQAQRGSLTISDEQFF
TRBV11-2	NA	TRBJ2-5	CASSLGAVGKETQYF
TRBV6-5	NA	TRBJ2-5	CASSPTAGVGETQYF
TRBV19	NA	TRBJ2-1	CASSIEQGVGGSSYNEQFF
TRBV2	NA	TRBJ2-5	CASSLGGGQSQETQYF
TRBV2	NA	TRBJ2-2	CASSPAGRTTGELFF
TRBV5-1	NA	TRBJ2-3	CASSPRLASPDTQYF
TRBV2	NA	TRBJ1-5	CASSSRDNQPQHF
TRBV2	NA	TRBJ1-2	CASSEFRVPNYGYTF
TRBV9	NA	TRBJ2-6	CASSPRQGNSGANVLTF
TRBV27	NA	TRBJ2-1	CASSLRPGGRNEQFF
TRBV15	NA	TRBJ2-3	CATSRPTGIRADTQYF
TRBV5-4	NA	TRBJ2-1	CASSLDSYNEQFF
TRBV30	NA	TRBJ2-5	CARTGDSQETQYF
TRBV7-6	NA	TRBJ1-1	CASSLVTGANTEAFF
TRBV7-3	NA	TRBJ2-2	CASSAAGGTGELFF
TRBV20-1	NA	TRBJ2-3	CSCGSTDTQYF
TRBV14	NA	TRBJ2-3	CASSPTSGRARADTDTQYF
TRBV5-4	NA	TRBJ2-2	CASSFTGSGELFF
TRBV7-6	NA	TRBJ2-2	CASSPGGYTGELFF
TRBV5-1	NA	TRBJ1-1	CASRRDPNTEAFF
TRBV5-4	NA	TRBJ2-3	CASSLQAVTDTQYF
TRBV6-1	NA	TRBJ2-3	CASSLQDTDTQYF
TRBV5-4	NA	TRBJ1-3	CASSNQQGAPGNTIYF
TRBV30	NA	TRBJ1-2	CAWTGQGIYGYTF
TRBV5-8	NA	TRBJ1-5	CASSGQGVQPQHF
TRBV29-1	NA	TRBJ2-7	CSVASSGSSYEQYF
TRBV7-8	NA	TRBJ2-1	CASSLVLAGHNEQFF
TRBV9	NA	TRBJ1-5	CASSNAEGQPQHF
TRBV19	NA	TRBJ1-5	CASSGWTGGQPQHF
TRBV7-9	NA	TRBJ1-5	CASSFGGGNSNQPQHF
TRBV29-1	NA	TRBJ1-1	CSVEESTGRGAFF
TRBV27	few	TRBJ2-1	CASSFDRGNYNEQFF
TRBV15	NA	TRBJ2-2	CATRLRLADTGELFF
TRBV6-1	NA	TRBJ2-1	CASSEAASGRVRNEQFF
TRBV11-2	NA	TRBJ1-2	CASTLGGAGYGYTF